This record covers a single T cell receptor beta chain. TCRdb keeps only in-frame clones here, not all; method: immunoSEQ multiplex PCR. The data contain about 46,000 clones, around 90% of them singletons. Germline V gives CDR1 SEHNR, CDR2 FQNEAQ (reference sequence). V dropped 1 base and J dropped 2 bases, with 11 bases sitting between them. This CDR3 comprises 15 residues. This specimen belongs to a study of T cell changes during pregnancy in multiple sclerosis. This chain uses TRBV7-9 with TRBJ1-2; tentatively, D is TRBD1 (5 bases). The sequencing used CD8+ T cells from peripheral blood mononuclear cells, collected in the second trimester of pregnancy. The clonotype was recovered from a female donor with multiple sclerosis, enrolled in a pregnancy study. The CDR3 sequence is CASSLDVQGNYGYTF. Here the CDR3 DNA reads TGTGCCAGCAGCTTAGACGTGCAGGGAAACTATGGCTACACCTTC.